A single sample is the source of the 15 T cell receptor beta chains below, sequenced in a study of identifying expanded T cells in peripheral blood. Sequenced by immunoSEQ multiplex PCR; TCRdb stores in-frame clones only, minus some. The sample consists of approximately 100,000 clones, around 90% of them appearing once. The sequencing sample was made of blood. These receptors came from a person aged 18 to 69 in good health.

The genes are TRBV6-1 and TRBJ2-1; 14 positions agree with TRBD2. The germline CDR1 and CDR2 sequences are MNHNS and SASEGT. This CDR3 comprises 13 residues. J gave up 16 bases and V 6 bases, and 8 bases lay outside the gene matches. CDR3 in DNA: TGTGCCAGCAGCGGGACTAGCGGGGGTGATGGCTTCTTC. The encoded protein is CASSGTSGGDGFF.

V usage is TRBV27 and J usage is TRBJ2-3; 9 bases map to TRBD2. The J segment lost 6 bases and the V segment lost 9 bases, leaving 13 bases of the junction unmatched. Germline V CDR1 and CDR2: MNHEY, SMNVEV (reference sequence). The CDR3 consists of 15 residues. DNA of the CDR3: TGTGCCAGTATTAGCGGGGGTCCCTTTGGGGATACGCAGTATTTT. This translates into CASISGGPFGDTQYF.

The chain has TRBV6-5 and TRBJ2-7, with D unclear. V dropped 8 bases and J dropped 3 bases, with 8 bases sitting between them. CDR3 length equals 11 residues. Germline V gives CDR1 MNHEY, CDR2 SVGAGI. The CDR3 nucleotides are TGTGCCAGCGGCCTCTACTACGAGCAGTACTTC. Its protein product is CASGLYYEQYF.

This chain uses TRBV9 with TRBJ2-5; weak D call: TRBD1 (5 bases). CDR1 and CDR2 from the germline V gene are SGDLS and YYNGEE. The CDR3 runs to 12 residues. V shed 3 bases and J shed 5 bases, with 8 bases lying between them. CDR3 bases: TGTGCCAGCAGCGCAGGGTCCGAGACCCAGTACTTC. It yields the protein CASSAGSETQYF.

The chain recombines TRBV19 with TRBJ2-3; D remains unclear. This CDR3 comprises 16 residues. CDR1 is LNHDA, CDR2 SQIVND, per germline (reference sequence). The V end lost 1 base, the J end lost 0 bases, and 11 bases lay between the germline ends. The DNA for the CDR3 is TGTGCCAGTAGTATAGGAAATGGGCCTAGCACAGATACGCAGTATTTT. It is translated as CASSIGNGPSTDTQYF.

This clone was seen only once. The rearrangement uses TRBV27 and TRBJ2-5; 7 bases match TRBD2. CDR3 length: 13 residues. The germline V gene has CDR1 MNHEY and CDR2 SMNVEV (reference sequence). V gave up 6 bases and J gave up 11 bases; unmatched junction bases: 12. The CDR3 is CASSDLGRREQYF. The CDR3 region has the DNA TGTGCCAGCAGCGATTTGGGGCGGCGGGAGCAGTACTTC.

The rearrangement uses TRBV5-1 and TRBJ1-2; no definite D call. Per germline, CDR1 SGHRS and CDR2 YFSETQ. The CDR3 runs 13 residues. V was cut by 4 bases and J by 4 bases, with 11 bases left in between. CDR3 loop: CASSHDGSYGYTF. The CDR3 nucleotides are TGCGCCAGCAGCCACGACGGCAGCTATGGCTACACCTTC.

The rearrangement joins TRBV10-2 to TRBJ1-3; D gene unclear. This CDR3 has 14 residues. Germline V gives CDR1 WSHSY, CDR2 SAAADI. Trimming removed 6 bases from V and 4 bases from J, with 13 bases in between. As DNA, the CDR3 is TGCGCCAGCAGGGCAGGAGATACGGGAAACACCATATATTTT. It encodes CASRAGDTGNTIYF.

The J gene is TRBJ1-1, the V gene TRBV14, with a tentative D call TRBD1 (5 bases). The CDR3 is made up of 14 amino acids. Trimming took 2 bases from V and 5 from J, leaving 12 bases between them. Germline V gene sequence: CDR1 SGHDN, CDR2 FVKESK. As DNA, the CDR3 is TGTGCCAGCAGCCAAACCAGAGGGGCTACTGAAGCTTTCTTT. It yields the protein CASSQTRGATEAFF.

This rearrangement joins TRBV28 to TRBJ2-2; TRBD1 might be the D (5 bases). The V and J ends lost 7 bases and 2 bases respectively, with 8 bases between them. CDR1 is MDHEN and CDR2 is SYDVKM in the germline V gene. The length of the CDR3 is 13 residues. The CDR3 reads CASKDSNTGELFF. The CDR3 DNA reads TGTGCCAGCAAAGACAGTAACACCGGGGAGCTGTTTTTT.

CDR3 sequence (DNA): TGTGCCAGCAGTTACTCCGGCAGGATGAATTCACCCCTCCACTTT. Amino acid sequence: CASSYSGRMNSPLHF. The chain has TRBV6-5 and TRBJ1-6; no firm D call. Trimming stripped 0 bases from V and 7 bases from J, with 10 bases between. The CDR3 spans 15 residues. The germline V gene has CDR1 MNHEY and CDR2 SVGAGI.

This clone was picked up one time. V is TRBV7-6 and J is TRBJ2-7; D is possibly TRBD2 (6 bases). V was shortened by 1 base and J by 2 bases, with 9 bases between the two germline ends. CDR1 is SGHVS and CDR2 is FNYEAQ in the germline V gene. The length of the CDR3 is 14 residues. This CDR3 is CASSLGGTAYEQYF. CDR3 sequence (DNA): TGTGCCAGCAGCTTAGGAGGGACTGCCTACGAGCAGTACTTC.

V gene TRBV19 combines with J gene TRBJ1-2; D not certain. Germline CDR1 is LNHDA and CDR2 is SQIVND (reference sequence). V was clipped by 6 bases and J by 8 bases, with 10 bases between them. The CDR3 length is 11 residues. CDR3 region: CASSTVRGYTF. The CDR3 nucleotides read TGTGCCAGTAGCACGGTACGGGGCTACACCTTC.

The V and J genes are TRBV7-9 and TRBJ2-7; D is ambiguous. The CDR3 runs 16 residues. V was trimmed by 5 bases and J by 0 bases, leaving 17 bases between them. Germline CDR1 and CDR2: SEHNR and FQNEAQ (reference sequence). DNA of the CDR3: TGTGCCAGCAGCCCATTCGGCAGGCCCAGCTCCTACGAGCAGTACTTC. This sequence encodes CASSPFGRPSSYEQYF.

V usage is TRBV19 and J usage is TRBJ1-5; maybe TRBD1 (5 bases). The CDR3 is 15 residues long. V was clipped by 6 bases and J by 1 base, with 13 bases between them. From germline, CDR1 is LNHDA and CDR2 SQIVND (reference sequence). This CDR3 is CASSFARGSNQPQHF. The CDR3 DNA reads TGTGCCAGTAGCTTCGCCCGGGGGAGCAATCAGCCCCAGCATTTT.